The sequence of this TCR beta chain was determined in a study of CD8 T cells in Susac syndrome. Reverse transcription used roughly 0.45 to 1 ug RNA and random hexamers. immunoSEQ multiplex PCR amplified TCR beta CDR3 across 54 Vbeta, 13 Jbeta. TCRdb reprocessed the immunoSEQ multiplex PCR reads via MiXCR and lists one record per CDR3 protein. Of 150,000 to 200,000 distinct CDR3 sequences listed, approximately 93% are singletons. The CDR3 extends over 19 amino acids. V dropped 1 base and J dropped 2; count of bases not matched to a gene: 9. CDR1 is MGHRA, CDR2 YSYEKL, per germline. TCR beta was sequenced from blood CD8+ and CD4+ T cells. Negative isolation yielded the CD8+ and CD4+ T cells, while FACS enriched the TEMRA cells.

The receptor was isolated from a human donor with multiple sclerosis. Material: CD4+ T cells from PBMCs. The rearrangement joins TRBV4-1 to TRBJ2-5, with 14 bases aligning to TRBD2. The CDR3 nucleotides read TGCGCCAGCAGCCAAGCGGTTCTCGGGACTAGCGGGAGACAAGAGACCCAGTACTTC. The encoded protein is CASSQAVLGTSGRQETQYF.